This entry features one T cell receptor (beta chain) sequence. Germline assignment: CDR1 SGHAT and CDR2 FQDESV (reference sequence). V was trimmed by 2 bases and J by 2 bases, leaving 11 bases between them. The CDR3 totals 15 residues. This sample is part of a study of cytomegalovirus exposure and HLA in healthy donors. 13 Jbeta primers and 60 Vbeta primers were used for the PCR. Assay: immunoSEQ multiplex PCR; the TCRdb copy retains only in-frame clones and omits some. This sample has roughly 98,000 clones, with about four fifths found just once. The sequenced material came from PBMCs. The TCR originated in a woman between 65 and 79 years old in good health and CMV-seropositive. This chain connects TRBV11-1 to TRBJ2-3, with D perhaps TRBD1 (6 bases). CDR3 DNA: TGTGCCAGCAGCTTACCAGGGGCGAACACAGATACGCAGTATTTT. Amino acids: CASSLPGANTDTQYF.